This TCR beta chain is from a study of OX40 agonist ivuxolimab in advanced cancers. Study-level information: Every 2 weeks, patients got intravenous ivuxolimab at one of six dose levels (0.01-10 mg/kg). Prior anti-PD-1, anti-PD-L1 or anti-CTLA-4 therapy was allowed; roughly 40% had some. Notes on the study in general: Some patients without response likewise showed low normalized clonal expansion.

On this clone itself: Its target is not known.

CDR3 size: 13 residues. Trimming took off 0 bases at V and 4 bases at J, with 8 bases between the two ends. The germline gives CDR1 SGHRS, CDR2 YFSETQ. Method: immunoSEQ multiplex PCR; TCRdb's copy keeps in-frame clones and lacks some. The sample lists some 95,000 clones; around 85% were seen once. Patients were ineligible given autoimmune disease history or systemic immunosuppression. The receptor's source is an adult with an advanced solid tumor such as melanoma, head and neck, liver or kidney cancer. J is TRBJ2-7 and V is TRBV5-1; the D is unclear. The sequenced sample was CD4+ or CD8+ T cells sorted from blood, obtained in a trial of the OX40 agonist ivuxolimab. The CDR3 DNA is TGCGCCAGCAGCTTGGACACACGATACGAGCAGTACTTC. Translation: CASSLDTRYEQYF.